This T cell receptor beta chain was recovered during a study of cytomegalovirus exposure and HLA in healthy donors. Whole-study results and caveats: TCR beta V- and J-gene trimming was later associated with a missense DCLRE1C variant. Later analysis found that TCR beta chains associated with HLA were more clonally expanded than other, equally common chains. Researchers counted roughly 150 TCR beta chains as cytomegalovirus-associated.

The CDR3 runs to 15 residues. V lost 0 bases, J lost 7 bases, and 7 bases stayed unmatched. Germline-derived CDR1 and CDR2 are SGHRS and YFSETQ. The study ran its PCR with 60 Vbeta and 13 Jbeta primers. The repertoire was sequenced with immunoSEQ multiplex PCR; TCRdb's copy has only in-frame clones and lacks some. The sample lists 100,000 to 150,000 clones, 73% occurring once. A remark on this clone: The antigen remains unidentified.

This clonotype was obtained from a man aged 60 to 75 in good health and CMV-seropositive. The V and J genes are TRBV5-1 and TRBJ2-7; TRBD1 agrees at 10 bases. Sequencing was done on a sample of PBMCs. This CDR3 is CASSLAGTGAGEQYF. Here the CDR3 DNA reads TGCGCCAGCAGCTTGGCCGGGACAGGGGCCGGGGAGCAGTACTTC. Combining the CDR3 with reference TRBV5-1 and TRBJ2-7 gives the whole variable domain KAGVTQTPRYLIKTRGQQVTLSCSPISGHRSVSWYQQTPGQGLQFLFEYFSETQRNKGNFPGRFSGRQFSNSRSEMNVSTLELGDSALYLCASSLAGTGAGEQYFGPGTRLTVT.